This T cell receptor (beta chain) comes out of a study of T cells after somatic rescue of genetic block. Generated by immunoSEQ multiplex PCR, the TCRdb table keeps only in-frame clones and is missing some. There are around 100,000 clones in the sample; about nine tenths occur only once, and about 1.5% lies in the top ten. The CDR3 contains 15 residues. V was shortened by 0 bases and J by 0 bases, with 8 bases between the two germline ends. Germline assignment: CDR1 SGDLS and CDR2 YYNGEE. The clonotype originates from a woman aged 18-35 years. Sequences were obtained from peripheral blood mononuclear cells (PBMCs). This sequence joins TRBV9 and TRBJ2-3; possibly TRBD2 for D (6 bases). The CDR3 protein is CASSVAGVSTDTQYF. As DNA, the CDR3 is TGTGCCAGCAGCGTAGCGGGGGTCAGCACAGATACGCAGTATTTT.